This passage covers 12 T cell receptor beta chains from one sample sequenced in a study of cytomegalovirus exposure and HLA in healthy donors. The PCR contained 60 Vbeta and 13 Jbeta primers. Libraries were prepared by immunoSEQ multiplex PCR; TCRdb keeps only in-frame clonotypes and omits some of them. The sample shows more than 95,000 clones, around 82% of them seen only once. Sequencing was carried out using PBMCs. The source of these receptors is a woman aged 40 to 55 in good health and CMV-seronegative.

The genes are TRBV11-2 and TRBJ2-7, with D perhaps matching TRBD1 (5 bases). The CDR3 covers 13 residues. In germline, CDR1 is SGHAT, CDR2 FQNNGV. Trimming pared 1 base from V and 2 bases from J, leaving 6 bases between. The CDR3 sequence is CASSLGTTYEQYF. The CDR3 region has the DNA TGTGCCAGCAGCTTAGGGACAACCTACGAGCAGTACTTC.

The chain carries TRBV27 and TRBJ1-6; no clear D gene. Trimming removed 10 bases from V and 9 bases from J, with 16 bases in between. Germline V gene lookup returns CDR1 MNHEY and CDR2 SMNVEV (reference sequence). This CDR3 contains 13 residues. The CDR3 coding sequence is TGTGCCACCTCAGGCGGGTACGGTTCACCCCTCCACTTT. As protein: CATSGGYGSPLHF.

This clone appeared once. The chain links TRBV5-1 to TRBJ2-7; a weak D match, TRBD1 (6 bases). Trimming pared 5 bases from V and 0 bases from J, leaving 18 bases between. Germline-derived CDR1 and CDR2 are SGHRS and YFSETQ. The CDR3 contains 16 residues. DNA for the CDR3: TGCGCCAGCAGTTACGCCATCCGGGACAACTCCTACGAGCAGTACTTC. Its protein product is CASSYAIRDNSYEQYF.

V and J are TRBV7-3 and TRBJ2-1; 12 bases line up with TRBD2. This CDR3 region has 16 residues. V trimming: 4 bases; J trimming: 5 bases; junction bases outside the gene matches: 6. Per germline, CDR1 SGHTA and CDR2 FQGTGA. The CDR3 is CASSYLAGGPNNEQFF. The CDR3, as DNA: TGTGCCAGCAGCTATCTAGCGGGAGGGCCGAACAATGAGCAGTTCTTC.

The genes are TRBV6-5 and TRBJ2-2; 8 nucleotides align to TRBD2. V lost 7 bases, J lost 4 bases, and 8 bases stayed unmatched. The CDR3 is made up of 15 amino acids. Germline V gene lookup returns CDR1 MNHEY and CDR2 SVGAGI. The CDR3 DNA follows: TGTGCCAGCATACCGGGAGGGCCGGGCACCGGGGAGCTGTTTTTT. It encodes CASIPGGPGTGELFF.

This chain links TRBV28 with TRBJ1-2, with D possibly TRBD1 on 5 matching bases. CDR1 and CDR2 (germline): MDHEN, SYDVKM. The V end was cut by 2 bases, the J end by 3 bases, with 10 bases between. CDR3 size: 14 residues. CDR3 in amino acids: CASSLGARDYGYTF. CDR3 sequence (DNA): TGTGCCAGCAGTTTAGGGGCGCGTGACTATGGCTACACCTTC.

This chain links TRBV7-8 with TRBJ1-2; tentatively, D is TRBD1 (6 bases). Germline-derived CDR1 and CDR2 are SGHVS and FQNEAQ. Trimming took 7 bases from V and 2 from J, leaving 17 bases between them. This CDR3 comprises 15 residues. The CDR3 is CASTIMPGVNYGYTF. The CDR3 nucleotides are TGTGCCAGCACCATTATGCCAGGGGTCAACTATGGCTACACCTTC.

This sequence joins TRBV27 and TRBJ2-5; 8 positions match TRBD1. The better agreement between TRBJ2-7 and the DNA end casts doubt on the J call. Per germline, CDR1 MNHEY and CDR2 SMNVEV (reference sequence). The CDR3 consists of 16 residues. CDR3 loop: CASSTLPGGASYEQYF. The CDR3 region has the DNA TGTGCCAGCAGCACCCTCCCAGGGGGCGCGTCCTACGAGCAGTACTTC.

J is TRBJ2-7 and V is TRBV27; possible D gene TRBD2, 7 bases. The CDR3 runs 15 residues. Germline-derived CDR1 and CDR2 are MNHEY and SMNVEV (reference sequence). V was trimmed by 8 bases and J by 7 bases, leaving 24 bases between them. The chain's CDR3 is CASSAREGVFREQYF. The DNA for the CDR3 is TGTGCCAGCTCAGCCAGGGAGGGGGTCTTTCGGGAGCAGTACTTC.

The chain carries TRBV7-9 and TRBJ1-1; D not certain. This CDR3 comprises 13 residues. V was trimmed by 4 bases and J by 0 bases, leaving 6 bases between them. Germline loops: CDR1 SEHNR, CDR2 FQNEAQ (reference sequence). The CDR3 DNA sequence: TGTGCCAGCAGCTCAGCTATGAACACTGAAGCTTTCTTT. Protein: CASSSAMNTEAFF.

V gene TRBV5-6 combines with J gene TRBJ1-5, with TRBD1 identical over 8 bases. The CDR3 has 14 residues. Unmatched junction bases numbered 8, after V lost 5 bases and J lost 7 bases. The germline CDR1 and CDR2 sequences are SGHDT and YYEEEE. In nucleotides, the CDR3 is TGTGCCAGCAGTACCGACAGGGGAGGCCAGCCCCAGCATTTT. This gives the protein CASSTDRGGQPQHF.

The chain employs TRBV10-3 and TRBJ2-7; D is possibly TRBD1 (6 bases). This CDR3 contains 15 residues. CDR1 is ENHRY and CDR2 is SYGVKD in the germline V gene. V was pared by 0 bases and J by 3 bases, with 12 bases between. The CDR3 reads CAISESWDKGYEQYF. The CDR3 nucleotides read TGTGCCATCAGTGAGTCCTGGGACAAGGGCTACGAGCAGTACTTC.